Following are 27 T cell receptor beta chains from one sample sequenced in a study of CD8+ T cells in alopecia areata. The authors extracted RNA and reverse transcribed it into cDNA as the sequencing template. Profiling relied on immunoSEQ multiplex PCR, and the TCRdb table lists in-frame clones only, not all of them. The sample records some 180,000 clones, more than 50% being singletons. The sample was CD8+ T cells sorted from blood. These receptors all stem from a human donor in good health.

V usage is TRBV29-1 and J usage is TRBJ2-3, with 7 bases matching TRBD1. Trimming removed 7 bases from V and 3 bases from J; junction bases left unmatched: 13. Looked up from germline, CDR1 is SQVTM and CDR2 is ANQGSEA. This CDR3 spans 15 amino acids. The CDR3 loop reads CSGIDRDLGTDTQYF. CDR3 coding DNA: TGCAGCGGAATCGACAGGGACCTGGGGACAGATACGCAGTATTTT.

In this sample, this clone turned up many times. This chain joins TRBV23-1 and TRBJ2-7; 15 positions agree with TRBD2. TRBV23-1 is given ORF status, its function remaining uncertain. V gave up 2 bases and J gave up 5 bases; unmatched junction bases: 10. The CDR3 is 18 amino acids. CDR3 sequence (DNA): TGCGCCAGCAGTCAAGGACTAGCGGGGGGGCCCGTTCTGAACGAGCAGTACTTC. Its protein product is CASSQGLAGGPVLNEQYF.

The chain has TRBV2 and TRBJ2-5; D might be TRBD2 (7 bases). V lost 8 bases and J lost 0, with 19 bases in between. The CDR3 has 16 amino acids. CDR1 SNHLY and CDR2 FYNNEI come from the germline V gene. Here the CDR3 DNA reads TGTGCCAGCGGGGGGGGGCCTTCCCTTGACCAAGAGACCCAGTACTTC. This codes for CASGGGPSLDQETQYF.

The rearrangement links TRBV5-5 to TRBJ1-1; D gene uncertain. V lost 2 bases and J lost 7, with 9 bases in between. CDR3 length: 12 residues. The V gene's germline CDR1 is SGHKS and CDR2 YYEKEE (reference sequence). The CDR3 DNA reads TGTGCCAGCAGCTTAATGGAAAATGAAGCTTTCTTT. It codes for CASSLMENEAFF.

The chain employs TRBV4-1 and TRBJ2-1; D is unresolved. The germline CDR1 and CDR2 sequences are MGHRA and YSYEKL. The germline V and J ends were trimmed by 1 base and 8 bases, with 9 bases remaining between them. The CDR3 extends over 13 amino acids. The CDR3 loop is CASSQVPGDEQFF. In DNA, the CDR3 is TGCGCCAGCAGCCAAGTACCTGGGGATGAGCAGTTCTTC.

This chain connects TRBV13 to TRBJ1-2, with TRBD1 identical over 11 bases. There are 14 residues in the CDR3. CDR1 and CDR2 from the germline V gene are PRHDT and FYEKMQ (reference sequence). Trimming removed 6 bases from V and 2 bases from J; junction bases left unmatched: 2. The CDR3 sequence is CASRGQGGNYGYTF. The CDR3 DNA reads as TGTGCCAGCAGGGGACAGGGGGGCAACTATGGCTACACCTTC.

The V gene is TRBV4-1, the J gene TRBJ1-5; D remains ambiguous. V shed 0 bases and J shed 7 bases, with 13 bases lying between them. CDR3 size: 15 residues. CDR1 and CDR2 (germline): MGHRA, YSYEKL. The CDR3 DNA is TGCGCCAGCAGCCAAGAACGACTTGGGGTACAGCCCCAGCATTTT. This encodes CASSQERLGVQPQHF.

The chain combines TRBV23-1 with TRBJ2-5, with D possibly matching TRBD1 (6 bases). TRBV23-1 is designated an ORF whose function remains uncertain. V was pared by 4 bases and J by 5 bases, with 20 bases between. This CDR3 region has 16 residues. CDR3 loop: CASSLNLDRNKETQYF. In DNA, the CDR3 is TGCGCCAGCAGTCTGAACTTGGACAGAAACAAGGAGACCCAGTACTTC.

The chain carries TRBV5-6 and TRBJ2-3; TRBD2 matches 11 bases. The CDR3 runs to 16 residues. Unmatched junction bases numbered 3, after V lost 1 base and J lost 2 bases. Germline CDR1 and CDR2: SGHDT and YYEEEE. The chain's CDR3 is CASSLTSGGITDTQYF. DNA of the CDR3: TGTGCCAGCAGCTTGACTAGCGGGGGTATCACAGATACGCAGTATTTT.

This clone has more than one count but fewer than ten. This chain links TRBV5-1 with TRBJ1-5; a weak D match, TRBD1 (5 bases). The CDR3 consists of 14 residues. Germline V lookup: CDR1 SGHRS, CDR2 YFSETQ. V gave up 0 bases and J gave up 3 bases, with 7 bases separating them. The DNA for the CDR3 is TGCGCCAGCAGCTTGGTGGACACCAATCAGCCCCAGCATTTT. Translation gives CASSLVDTNQPQHF.

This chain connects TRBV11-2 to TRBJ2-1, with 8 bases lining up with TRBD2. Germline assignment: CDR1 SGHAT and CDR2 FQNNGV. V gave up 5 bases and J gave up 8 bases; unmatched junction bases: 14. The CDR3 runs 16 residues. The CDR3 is CASSRSGGNGRDEQFF. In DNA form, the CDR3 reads TGTGCCAGCAGCCGGAGCGGGGGAAACGGGAGGGATGAGCAGTTCTTC. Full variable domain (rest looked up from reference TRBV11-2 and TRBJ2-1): EAGVAQSPRYKIIEKRQSVAFWCNPISGHATLYWYQQILGQGPKLLIQFQNNGVVDDSQLPKDRFSAERLKGVDSTLKIQPAKLEDSAVYLCASSRSGGNGRDEQFFGPGTRLTVL.

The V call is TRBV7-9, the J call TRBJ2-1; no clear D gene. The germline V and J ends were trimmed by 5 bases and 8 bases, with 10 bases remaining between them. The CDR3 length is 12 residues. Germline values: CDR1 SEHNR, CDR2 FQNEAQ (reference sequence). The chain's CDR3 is CASSLPRDEQFF. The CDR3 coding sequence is TGTGCCAGCAGCCTGCCTCGGGATGAGCAGTTCTTC.

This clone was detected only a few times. This CDR3 reads CSATGTPVYTF. In DNA form, the CDR3 reads TGCAGCGCCACCGGGACACCTGTCTACACCTTC. The rearrangement links TRBV29-1 to TRBJ1-2; tentative D call: TRBD1 (6 bases). Trimming left V 7 bases short and J 10 bases short, with 16 bases between. The CDR3 has 11 residues. The germline gives CDR1 SQVTM, CDR2 ANQGSEA.

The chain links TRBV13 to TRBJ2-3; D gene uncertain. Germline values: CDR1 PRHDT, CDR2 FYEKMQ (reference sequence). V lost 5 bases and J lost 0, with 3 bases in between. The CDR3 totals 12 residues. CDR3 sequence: CASSGSTDTQYF. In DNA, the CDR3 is TGTGCCAGCAGCGGTAGCACAGATACGCAGTATTTT.

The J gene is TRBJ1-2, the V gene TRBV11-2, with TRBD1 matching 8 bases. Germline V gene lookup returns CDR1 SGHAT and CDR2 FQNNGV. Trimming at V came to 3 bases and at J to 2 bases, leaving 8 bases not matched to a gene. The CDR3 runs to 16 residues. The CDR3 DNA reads TGTGCCAGCAGCTTGAGTTCTGGACAGGGAAACTATGGCTACACCTTC. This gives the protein CASSLSSGQGNYGYTF.

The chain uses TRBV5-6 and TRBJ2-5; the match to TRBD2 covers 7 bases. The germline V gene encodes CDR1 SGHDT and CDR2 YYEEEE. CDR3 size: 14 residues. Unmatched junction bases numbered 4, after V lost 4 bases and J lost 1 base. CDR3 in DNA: TGTGCCAGCAGCCCCGCGGGGGTCCAAGAGACCCAGTACTTC. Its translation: CASSPAGVQETQYF.

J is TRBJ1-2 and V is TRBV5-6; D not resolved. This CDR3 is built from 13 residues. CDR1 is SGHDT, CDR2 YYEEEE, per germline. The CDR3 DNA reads TGTTCCGCATCAATGTGGGGATCCTATGGCTACACCTTC. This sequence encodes CSASMWGSYGYTF.

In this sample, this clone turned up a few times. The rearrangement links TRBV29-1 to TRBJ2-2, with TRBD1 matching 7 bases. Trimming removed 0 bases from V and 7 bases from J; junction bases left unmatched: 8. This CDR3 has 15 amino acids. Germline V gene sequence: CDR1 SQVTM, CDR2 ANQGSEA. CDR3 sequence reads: CSVEDLQGRRGELFF. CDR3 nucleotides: TGCAGCGTTGAAGATCTACAGGGGAGACGCGGGGAGCTGTTTTTT.

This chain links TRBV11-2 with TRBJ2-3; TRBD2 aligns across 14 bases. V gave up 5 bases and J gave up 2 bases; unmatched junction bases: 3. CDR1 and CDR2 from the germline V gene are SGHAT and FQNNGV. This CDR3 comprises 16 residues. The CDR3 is CASSGGLAGDTDTQYF. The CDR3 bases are TGTGCCAGCAGCGGGGGACTAGCGGGGGACACAGATACGCAGTATTTT.

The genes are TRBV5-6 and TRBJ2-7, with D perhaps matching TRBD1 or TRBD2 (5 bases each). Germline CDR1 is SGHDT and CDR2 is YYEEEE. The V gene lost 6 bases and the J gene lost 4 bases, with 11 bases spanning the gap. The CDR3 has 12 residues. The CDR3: CASTGWGYEQYF. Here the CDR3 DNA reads TGTGCCAGCACCGGGTGGGGGTACGAGCAGTACTTC.

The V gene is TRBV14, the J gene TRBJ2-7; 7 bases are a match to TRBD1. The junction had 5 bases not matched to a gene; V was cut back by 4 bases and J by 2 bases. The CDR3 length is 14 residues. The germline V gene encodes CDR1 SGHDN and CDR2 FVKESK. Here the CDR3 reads CASSRTGLAYEQYF. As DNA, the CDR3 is TGTGCCAGCAGCCGGACAGGCCTCGCCTACGAGCAGTACTTC.

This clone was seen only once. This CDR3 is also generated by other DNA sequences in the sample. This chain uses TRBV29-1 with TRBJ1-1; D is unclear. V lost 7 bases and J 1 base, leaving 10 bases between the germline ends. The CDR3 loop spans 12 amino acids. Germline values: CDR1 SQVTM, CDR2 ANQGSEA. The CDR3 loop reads CSALPGNTEAFF. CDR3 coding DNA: TGCAGCGCCCTCCCAGGGAACACTGAAGCTTTCTTT.

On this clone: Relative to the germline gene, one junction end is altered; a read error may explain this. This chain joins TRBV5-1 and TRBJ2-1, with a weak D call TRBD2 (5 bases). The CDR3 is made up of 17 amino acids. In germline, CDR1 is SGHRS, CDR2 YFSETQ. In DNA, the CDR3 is TGCGCCAGCAGCTTGGCCGGACTGTCCCGGAGCTACCATGAGCAGTTCTTC. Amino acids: CASSLAGLSRSYHEQFF.

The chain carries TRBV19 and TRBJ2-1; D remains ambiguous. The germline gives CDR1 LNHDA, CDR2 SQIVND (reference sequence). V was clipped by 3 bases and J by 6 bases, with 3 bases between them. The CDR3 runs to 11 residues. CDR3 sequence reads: CASSMGNEQFF. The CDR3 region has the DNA TGTGCCAGTAGTATGGGCAATGAGCAGTTCTTC.

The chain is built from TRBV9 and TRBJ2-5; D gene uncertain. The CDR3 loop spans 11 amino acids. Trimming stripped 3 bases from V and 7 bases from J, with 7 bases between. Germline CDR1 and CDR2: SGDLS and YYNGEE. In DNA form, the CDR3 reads TGTGCCAGCAGCGCTTCCAGGACCCAGTACTTC. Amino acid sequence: CASSASRTQYF.

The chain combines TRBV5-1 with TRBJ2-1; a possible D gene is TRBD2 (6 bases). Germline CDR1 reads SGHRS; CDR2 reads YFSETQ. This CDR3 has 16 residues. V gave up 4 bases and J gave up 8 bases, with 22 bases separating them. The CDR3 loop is CASSQARTLGGDEQFF. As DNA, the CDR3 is TGCGCCAGCAGCCAGGCGCGGACGCTCGGGGGAGATGAGCAGTTCTTC.

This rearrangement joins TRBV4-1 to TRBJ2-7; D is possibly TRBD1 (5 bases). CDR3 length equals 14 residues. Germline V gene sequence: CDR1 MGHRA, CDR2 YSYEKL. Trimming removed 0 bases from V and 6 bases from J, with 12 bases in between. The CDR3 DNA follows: TGCGCCAGCAGCCAAGATCAGGGTACGAGCGAGCAGTACTTC. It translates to CASSQDQGTSEQYF.